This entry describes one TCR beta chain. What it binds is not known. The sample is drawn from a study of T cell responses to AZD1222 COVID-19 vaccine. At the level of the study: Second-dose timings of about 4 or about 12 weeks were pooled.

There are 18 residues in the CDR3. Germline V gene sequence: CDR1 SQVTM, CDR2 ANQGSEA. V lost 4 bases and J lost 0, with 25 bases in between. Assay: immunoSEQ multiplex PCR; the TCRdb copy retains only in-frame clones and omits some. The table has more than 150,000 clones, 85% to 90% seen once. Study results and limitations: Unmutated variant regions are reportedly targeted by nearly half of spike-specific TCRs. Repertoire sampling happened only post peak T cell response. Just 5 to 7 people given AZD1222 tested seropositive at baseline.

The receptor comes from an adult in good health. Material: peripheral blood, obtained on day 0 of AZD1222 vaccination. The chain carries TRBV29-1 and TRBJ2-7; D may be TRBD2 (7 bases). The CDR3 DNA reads TGCAGCGTTGGAACCGACGGGCGGGGACGGGGGGCCTCCTACGAGCAGTACTTC. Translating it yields CSVGTDGRGRGASYEQYF.